This T cell receptor (beta chain) was sequenced in a study of cytomegalovirus exposure and HLA in healthy donors. V dropped 3 bases and J dropped 6; count of bases not matched to a gene: 13. This CDR3 is 17 amino acids long. Germline lookup yields CDR1 KGHSH and CDR2 LQKENI. Assay: immunoSEQ multiplex PCR; the TCRdb copy retains only in-frame clones and omits some. This sample yields about 280,000 clones, of which more than 75% are seen a single time; approximately 0.88% belongs to the top ten. This clone has a single count. The approximately 120-subject validation cohort, separate from the 666-subject first cohort, included the donors.

This chain uses TRBV18 with TRBJ2-1; 8 bases map to TRBD2. Specimen: PBMCs. The sequence was collected from a woman younger than 35 in good health and CMV-seronegative. Here the CDR3 DNA reads TGTGCCAGCTCACCCCTCCTATGGGCGGGGGGTTTCAATGAGCAGTTCTTC. As protein: CASSPLLWAGGFNEQFF.